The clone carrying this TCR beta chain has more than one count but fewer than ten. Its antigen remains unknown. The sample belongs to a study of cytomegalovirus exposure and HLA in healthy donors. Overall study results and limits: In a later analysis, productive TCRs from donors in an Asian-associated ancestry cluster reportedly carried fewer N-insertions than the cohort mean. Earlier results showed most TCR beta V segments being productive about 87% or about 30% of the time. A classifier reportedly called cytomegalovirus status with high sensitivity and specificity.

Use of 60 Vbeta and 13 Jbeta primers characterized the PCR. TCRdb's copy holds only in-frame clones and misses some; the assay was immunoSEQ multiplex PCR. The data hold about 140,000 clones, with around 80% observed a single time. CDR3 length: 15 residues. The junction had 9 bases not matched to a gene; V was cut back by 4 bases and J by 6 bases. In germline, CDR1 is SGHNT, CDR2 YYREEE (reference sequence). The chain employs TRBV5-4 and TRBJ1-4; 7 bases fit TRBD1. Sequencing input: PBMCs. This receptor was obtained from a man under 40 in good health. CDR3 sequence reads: CASSQGGRADEKLFF. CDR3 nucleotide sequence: TGTGCCAGCAGCCAAGGGGGCAGGGCGGATGAAAAACTGTTTTTT.